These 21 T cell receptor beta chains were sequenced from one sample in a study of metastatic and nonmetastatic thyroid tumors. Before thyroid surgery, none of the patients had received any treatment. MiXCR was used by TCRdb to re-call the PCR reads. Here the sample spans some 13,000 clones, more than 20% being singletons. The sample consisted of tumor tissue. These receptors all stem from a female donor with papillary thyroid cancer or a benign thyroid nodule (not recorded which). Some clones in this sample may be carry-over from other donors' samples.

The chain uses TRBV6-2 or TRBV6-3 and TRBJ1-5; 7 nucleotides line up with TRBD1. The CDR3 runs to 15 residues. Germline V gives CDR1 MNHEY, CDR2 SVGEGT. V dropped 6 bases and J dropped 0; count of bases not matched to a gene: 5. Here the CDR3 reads CASRGQSYSNQPQHF. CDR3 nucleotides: TGTGCCAGCAGGGGACAGTCGTATAGCAATCAGCCCCAGCATTTT.

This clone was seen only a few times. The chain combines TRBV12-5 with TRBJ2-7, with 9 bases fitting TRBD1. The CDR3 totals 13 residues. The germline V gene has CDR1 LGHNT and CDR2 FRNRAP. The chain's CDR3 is CAAMGTGRNEQYF. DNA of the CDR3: TGTGCCGCCATGGGGACAGGGAGAAACGAGCAGTACTTC.

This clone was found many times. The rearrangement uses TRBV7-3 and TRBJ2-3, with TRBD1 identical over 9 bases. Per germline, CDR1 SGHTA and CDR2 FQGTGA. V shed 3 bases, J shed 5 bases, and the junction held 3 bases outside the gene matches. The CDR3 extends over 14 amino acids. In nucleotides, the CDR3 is TGTGCCAGCAGCTTGACAGGGGGAAAAGATACGCAGTATTTT. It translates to CASSLTGGKDTQYF.

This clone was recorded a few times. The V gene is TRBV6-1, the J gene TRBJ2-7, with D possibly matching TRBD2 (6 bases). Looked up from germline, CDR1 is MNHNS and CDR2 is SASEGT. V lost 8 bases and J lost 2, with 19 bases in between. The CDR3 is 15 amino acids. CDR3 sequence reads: CASQLDAGWPYEQYF. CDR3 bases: TGTGCCAGCCAACTGGACGCGGGGTGGCCCTACGAGCAGTACTTC.

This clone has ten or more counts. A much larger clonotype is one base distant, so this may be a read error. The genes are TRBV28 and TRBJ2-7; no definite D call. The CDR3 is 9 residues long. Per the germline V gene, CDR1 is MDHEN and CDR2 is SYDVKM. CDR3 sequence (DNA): TGTGCCAGCACCTACGGGCAGTACTTC. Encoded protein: CASTYGQYF.

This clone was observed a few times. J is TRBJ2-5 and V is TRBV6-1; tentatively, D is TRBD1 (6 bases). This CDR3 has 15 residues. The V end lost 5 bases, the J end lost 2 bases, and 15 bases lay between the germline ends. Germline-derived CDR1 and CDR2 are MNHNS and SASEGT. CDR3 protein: CASSPLGGPQETQYF. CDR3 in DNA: TGTGCCAGCAGTCCGCTTGGGGGCCCTCAAGAGACCCAGTACTTC.

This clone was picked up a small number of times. CDR3 sequence (DNA): TGTGCCAGCACCGTACTAAAGGGTAGGGTTGACAAAAACATTCAGTACTTC. As protein: CASTVLKGRVDKNIQYF. The chain uses TRBV6-1 and TRBJ2-4, with D hard to call. In germline, CDR1 is MNHNS, CDR2 SASEGT. Trimming left V 7 bases short and J 3 bases short, with 22 bases between. This CDR3 has 17 residues.

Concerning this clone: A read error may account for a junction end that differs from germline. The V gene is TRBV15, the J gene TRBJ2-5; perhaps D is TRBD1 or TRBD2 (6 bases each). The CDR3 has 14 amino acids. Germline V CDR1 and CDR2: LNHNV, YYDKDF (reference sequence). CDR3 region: CATNRGGGNETQHF. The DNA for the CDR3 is TGTGCCACCAACAGAGGAGGGGGTAACGAGACCCAGCACTTC. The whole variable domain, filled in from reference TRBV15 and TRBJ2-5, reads DAMVIQNPRYQVTQFGKPVTLSCSQTLNHNVMYWYQQKSSQAPKLLFHYYDKDFNNEADTPDNFQSRRPNTSFCFLDIRSPGLGDTAMYLCATNRGGGNETQHFGPGTRLLVL.

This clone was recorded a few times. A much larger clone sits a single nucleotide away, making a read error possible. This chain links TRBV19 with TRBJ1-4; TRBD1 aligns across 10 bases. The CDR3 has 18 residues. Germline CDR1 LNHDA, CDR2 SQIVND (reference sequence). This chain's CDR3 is CAGSSRRRTGGVNEKLFF. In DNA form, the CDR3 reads TGTGCCGGTAGTAGTCGGCGGAGGACAGGGGGAGTTAATGAAAAACTGTTTTTT. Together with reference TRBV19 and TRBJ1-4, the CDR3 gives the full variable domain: DGGITQSPKYLFRKEGQNVTLSCEQNLNHDAMYWYRQDPGQGLRLIYYSQIVNDFQKGDIAEGYSVSREKKESFPLTVTSAQKNPTAFYLCAGSSRRRTGGVNEKLFFGSGTQLSVL.

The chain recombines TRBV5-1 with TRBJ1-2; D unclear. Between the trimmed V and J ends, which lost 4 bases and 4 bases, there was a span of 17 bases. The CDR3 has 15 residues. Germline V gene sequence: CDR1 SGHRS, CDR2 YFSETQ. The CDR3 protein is CASSPESPDLYGYTF. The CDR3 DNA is TGCGCCAGCAGCCCCGAAAGCCCGGACCTCTATGGCTACACCTTC. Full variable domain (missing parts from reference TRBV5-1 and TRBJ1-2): KAGVTQTPRYLIKTRGQQVTLSCSPISGHRSVSWYQQTPGQGLQFLFEYFSETQRNKGNFPGRFSGRQFSNSRSEMNVSTLELGDSALYLCASSPESPDLYGYTFGSGTRLTVV.

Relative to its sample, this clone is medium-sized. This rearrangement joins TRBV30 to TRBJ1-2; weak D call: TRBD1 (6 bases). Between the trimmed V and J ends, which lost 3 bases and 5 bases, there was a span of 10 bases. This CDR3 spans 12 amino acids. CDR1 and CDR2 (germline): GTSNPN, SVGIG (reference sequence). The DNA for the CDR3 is TGTGCCTGGAGGAAAACAGGGTATGGCTACACCTTC. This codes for CAWRKTGYGYTF.

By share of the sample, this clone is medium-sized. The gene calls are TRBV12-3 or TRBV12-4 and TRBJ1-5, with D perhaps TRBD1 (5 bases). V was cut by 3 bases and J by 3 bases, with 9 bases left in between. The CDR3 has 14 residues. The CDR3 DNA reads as TGTGCCAGCAGTTTGGGACTTATCAATCAGCCCCAGCATTTT. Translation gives CASSLGLINQPQHF.

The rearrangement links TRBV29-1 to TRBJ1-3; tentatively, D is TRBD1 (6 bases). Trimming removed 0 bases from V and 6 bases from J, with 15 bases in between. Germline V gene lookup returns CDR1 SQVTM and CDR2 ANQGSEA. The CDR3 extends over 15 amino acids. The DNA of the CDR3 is TGCAGCGTTGAAGATCGGGGGACAAGCTTAAACACCATATATTTT. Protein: CSVEDRGTSLNTIYF.

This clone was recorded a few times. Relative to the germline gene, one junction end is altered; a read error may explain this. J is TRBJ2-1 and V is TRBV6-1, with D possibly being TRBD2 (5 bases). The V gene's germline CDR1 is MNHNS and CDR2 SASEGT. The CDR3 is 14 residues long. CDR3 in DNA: TGTGTCAGCGGTGGCGTTGTTTCCTACAATGAGCAGTTCTTC. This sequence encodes CVSGGVVSYNEQFF.

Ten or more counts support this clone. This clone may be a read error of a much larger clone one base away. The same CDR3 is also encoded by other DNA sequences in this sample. In DNA form, the CDR3 reads TGCGCCAGCATGAATGGGGTCTCTAACTATGGCTACACCTTC. Translated, it gives CASMNGVSNYGYTF. V and J are TRBV10-2 and TRBJ1-2, with D hard to call. Germline V lookup: CDR1 WSHSY, CDR2 SAAADI. Trimming removed 7 bases at V and 0 bases at J, with 12 bases between. CDR3 length: 14 residues.

This CDR3 reads CATSDPGLTEAFF. For the CDR3, the DNA is TGTGCCACCAGTGATCCAGGGTTAACTGAAGCTTTCTTT. The V gene is TRBV24-1, the J gene TRBJ1-1; a possible D gene is TRBD1 (5 bases). The CDR3 has 13 amino acids. Germline lookup yields CDR1 KGHDR and CDR2 SFDVKD. Trimming stripped 3 bases from V and 5 bases from J, with 9 bases between.

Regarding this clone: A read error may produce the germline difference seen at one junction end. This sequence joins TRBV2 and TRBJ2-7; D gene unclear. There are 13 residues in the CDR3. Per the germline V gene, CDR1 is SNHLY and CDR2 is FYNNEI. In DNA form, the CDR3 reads TGTGCCAGCGGCCGTGACAACTCCTACGAGCACTACTTC. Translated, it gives CASGRDNSYEHYF.

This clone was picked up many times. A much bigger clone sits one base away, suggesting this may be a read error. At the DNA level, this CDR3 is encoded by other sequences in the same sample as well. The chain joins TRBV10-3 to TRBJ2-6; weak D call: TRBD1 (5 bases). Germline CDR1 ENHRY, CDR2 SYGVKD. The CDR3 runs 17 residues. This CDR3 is CAISESNSATGANVLTF. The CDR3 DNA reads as TGTGCCATCAGTGAGTCGAATAGTGCAACTGGGGCCAACGTCCTGACCTTC.

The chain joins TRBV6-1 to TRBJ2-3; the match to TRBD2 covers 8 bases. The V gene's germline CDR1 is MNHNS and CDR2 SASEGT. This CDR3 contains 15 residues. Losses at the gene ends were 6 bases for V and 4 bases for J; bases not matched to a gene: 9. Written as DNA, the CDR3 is TGTGCCAGCAGACATGGTCGGGGGGGCCCAGATACGCAGTATTTT. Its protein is CASRHGRGGPDTQYF.

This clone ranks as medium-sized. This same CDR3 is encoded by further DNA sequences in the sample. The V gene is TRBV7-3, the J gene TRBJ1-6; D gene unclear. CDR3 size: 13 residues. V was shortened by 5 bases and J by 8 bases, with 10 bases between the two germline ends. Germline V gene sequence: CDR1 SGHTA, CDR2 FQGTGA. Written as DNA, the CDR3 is TGTGCCAGCAGCCCGAGTGGGGATTCACCCCTCCACTTT. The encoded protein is CASSPSGDSPLHF.

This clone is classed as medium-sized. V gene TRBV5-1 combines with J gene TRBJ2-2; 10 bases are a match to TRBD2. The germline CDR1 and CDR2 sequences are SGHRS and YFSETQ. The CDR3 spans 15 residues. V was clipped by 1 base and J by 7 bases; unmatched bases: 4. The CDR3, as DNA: TGCGCCAGCAGCTTGACTAGCGGGACGGTCGGGGAGCTGTTTTTT. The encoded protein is CASSLTSGTVGELFF.